This record concerns one TCR beta chain sequence. Its target is not known. The trim removed 7 bases at V and 1 base at J, leaving 16 bases unmatched. The CDR3 spans 18 residues. Looked up from germline, CDR1 is DFQATT and CDR2 is SNEGSKA (reference sequence). The data derive from a study of identical twins. TCRdb processed the 5' RACE reads anew with MiXCR; each CDR3 protein has one entry. The sample shows 600,000 to 700,000 distinct CDR3 sequences, around 20% of them seen only once. Study-wide findings and caveats: There is a chance that invariant MAIT and iNKT cells partially muddied zero-insertion analyses.

In addition, the sample was reused for a study of T cells expressing NK-cell markers.

The sequence was collected from a woman between 18 and 29 years old in good health. This rearrangement joins TRBV20-1 to TRBJ2-3; TRBD2 agrees at 11 bases. The sample comprised PBMCs. The CDR3 region is CSVRALLAGVFGTDTQYF. CDR3 nucleotide sequence: TGCAGTGTCAGAGCCCTACTAGCGGGAGTATTTGGCACAGATACGCAGTATTTT.